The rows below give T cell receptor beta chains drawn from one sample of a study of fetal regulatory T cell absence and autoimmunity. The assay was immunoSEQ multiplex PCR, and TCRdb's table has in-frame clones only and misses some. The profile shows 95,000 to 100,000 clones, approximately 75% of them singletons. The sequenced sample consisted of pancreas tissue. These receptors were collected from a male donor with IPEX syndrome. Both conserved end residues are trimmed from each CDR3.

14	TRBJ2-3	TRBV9	ASSVGAWGWADTQY
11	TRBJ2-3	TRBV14	ASSQELTDTQY
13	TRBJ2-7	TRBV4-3	ASSQEEASNYEQY
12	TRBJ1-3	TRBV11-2	ASSSSFHGNTIY
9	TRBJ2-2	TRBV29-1	SAISGRELF
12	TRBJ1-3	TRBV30	AWSAGGPGNTIY
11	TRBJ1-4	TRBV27	ASSPRGGEKLF
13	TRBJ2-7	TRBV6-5	ASSLASGATYEQY
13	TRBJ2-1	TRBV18	ASSPKLAGVNEQF
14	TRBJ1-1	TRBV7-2	ASSPDRAVGSAEAF
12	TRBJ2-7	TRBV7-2	ARRKRGPSYEQY
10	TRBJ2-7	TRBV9	ASSPGSYEQY
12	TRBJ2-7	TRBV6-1	ASSERRGTYEQY
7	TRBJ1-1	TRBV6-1	ASSQPAF
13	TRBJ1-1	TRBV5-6	ASSLARALGTEAF
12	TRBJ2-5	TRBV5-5	ASSLAQYQETQY
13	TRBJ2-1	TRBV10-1	ASSDDRHPYNEQF
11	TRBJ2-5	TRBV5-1	ASRLAGEETQY
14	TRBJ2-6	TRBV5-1	ASSYASGSGANVLT
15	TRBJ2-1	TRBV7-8	ASSPYRLAGGQNEQF
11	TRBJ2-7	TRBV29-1	SAVSGSSYEQY
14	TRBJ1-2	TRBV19	ASSAQAGTGVRGYT
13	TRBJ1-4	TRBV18	ASSPDSYFNEKLF
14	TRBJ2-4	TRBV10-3	AISVGTSGTGDIQY
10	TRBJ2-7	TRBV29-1	SVGGRGYEQY
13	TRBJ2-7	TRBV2	ASSEVANALYEQY
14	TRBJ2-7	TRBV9	ASSVLPGQGPYEQY
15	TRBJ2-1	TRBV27	ASSGTDRGGSYNEQF
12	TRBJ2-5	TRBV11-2	ASSTGQGRETQY
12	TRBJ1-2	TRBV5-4	ASSFSRGYYGYT
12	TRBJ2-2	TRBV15	ATSPRVDPGELF
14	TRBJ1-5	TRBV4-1	ASSPRPADSNQPQH
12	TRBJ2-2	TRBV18	ASLGPSNTGELF
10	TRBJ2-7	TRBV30	AWSPIRYEQY
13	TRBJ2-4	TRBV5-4	ASSLGLAGENIQY
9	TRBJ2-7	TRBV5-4	ASSLGYEQY
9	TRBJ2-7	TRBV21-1	AKGTGYEQY
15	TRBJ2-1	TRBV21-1	ASSKAHASGRWHEQF
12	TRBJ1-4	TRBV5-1	ASSLGQGYEKLF
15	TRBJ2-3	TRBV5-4	ASSQSPLALSTDTQY
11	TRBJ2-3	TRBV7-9	ASSLDRGDTQY
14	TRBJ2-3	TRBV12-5	ASGLVLAGGTDTQY
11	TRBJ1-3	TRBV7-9	ASSPVGGNTIY
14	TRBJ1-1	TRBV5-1	ASSFWLAGKNTEAF
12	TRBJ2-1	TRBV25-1	ASSVSDGYNEQF
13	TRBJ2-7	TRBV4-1	ASSPLAYSSYEQY